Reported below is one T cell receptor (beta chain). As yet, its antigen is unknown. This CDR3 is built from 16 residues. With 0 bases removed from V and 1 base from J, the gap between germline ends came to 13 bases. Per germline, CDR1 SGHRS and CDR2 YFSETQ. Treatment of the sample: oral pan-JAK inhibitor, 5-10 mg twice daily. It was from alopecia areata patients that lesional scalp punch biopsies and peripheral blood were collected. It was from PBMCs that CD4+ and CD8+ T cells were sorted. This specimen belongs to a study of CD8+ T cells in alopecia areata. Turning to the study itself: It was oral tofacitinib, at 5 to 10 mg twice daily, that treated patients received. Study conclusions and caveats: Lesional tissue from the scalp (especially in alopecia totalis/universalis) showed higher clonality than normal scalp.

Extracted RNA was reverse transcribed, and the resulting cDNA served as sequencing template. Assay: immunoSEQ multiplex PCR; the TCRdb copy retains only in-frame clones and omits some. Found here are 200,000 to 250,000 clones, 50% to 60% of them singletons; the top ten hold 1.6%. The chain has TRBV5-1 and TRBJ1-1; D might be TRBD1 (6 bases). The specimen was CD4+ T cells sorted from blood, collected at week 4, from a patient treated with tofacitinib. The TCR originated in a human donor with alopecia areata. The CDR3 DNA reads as TGCGCCAGCAGCTTGGGTCTACAGGACAGGAACACTGAAGCTTTCTTT. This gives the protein CASSLGLQDRNTEAFF.